This note documents a single TCR beta chain sequence. The antigen is unknown. This record comes from a study of human T cells and chemical hapten exposure. The study's library attached unique molecular identifiers to single cDNA molecules. TCRdb reprocessed the RACE reads via MiXCR and lists one record per CDR3 protein. The sample carries over 55,000 distinct CDR3 sequences, roughly 12% recorded once. There are 17 residues in the CDR3. V trimming: 3 bases; J trimming: 0 bases; junction bases outside the gene matches: 9. The germline V gene encodes CDR1 SGHNT and CDR2 YYREEE (reference sequence). Study-wide findings and caveats: Counts of TCRs above 1 in 1000 frequency stayed unchanged with DPC sensitization. Donors, who had alopecia, may show an immune response that differs from healthy people's.

This sample's time point: patch test 3, about 24 weeks after DPC sensitization. The sample's treatment: therapeutic diphenylcyclopropenone sensitization with weekly scalp DPC. Blood was collected ahead of every patch test applied. The TCR was taken from a man aged 25 to 40 with alopecia areata. Some clones in this sample may be carry-over from other donors' samples. The rearrangement joins TRBV5-4 to TRBJ1-5; 7 positions match TRBD1. The sample here was whole blood, taken in connection with sensitization to the hapten diphenylcyclopropenone (DPC). The DNA for the CDR3 is TGTGCCAGCAGCTATAATTTTGGGACAGATAGCAATCAGCCCCAGCATTTT. This encodes CASSYNFGTDSNQPQHF.